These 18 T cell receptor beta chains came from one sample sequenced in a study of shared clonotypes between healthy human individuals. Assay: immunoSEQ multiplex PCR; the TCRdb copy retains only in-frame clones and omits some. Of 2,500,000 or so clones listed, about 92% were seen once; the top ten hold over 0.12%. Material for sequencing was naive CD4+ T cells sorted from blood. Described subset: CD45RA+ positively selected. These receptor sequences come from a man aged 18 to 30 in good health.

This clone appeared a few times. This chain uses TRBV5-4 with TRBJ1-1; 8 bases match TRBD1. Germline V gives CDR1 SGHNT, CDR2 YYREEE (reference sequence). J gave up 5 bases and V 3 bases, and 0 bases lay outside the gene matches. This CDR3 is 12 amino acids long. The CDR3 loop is CASSWTGTEAFF. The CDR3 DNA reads TGTGCCAGCAGCTGGACAGGGACTGAAGCTTTCTTT.

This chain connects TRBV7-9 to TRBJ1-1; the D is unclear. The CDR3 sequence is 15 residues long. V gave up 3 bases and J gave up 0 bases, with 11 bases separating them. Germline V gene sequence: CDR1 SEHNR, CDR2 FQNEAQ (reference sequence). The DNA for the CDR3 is TGTGCCAGCAGCTTGGGATTACACTTGAACACTGAAGCTTTCTTT. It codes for CASSLGLHLNTEAFF.

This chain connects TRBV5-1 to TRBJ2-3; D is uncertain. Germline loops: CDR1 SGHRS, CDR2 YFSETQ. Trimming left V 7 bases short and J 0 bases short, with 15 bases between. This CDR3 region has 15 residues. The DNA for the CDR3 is TGCGCCAGCTTCCGTGACGGCGAGAGCACAGATACGCAGTATTTT. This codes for CASFRDGESTDTQYF.

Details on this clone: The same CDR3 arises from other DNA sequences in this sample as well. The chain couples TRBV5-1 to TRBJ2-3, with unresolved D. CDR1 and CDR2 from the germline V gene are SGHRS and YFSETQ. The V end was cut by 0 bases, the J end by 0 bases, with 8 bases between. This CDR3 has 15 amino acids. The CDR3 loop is CASSLVLGSTDTQYF. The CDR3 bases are TGCGCCAGCAGCTTGGTGCTGGGGAGCACAGATACGCAGTATTTT. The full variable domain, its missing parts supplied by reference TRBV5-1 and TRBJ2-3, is KAGVTQTPRYLIKTRGQQVTLSCSPISGHRSVSWYQQTPGQGLQFLFEYFSETQRNKGNFPGRFSGRQFSNSRSEMNVSTLELGDSALYLCASSLVLGSTDTQYFGPGTRLTVL.

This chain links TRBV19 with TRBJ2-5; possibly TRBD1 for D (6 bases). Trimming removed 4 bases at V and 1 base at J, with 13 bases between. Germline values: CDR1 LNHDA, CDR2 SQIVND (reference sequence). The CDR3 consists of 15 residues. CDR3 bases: TGTGCCAGTAGTACTGGAGGACAGAGCCAAGAGACCCAGTACTTC. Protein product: CASSTGGQSQETQYF.

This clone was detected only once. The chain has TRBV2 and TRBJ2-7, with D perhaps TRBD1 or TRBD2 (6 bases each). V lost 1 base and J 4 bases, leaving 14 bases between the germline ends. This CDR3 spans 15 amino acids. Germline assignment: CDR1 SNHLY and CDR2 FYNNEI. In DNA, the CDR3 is TGTGCCAGCAGTGAAGAGGGGGGCCCATGGTACGAGCAGTACTTC. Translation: CASSEEGGPWYEQYF.

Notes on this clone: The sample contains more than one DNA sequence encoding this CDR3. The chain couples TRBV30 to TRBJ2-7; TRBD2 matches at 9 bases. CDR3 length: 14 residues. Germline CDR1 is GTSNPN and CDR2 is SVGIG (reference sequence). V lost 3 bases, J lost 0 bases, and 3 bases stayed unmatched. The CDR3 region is CAWSRSGGSYEQYF. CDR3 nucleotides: TGTGCCTGGAGCCGTAGCGGGGGCTCCTACGAGCAGTACTTC.

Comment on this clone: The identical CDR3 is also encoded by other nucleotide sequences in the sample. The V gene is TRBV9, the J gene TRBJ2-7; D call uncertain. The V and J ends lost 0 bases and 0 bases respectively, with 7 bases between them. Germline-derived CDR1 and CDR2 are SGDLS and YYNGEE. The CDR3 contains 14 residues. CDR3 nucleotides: TGTGCCAGCAGCGTAGCCAGCAGCTCCTACGAGCAGTACTTC. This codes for CASSVASSSYEQYF. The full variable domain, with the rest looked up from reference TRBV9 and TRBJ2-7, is DSGVTQTPKHLITATGQRVTLRCSPRSGDLSVYWYQQSLDQGLQFLIQYYNGEERAKGNILERFSAQQFPDLHSELNLSSLELGDSALYFCASSVASSSYEQYFGPGTRLTVT.

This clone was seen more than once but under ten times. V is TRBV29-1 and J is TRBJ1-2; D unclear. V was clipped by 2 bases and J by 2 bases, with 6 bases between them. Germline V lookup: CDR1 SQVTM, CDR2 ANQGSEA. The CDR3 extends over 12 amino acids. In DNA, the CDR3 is TGCAGCGTTGAACCCGAGAACTATGGCTACACCTTC. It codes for CSVEPENYGYTF.

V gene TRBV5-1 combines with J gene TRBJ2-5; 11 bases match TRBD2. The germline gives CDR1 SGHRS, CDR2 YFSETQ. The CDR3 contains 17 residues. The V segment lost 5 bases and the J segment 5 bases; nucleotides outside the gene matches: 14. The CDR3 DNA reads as TGCGCCAGCAGAGCTGCTAAAACTAGCGGGAGCGGGGAGACCCAGTACTTC. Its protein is CASRAAKTSGSGETQYF.

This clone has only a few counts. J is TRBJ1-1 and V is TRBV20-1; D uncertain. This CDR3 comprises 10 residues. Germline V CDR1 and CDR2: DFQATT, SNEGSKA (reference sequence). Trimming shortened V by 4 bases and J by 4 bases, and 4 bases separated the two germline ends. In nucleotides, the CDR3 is TGCAGTGCTACAATCACTGAAGCTTTCTTT. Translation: CSATITEAFF.

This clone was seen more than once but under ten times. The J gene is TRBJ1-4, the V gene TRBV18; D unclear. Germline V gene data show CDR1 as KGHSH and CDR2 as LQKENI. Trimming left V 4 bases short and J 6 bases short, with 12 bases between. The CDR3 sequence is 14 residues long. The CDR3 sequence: CASSRSGWDEKLFF. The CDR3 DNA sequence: TGTGCCAGCTCACGCTCCGGGTGGGATGAAAAACTGTTTTTT.

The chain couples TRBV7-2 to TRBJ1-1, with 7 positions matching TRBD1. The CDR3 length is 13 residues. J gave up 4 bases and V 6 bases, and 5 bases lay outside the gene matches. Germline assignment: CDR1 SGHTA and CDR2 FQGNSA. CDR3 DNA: TGTGCCAGCAGTTCGGACAGGTTCACTGAAGCTTTCTTT. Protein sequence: CASSSDRFTEAFF.

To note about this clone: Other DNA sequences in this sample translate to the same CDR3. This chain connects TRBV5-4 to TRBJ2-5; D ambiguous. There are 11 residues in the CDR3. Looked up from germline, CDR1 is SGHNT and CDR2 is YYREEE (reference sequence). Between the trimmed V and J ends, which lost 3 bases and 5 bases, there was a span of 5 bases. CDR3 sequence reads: CASSSQETQYF. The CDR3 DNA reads TGTGCCAGCAGCTCTCAGGAGACCCAGTACTTC.

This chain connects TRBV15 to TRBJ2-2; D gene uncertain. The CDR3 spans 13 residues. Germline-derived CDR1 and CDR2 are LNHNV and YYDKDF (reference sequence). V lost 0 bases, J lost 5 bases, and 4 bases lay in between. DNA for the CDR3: TGTGCCACCAGCAGAGAGGGGACCGGGGAGCTGTTTTTT. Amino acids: CATSREGTGELFF.

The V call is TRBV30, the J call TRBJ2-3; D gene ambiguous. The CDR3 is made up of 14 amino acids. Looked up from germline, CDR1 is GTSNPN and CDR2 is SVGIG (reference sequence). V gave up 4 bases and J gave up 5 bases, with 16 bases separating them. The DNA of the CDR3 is TGTGCCTGGAATACGTTGACCCGGCAAGATACGCAGTATTTT. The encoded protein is CAWNTLTRQDTQYF.

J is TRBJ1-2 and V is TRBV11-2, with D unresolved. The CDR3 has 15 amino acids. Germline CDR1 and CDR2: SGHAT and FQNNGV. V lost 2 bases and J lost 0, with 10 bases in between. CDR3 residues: CASSLKPEANYGYTF. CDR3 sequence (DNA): TGTGCCAGCAGCTTAAAGCCCGAAGCTAACTATGGCTACACCTTC.

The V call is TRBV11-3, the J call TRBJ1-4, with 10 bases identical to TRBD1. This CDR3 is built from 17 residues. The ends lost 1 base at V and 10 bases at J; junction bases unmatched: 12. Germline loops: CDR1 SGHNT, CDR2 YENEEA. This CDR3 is CASSLGGTGALGGKLFF. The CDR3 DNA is TGTGCCAGCAGCTTAGGTGGGACAGGGGCCCTCGGGGGAAAACTGTTTTTT. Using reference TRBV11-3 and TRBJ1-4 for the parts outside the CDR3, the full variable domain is EAGVVQSPRYKIIEKKQPVAFWCNPISGHNTLYWYLQNLGQGPELLIRYENEEAVDDSQLPKDRFSAERLKGVDSTLKIQPAELGDSAVYLCASSLGGTGALGGKLFFGSGTQLSVL.